The rows below give T cell receptor beta chains drawn from one sample of a study of CD8 T cells in ankylosing spondylitis. Using its own MiXCR run on the 5' RACE reads, TCRdb lists one record per CDR3 protein. The table shows about 64,000 distinct CDR3 sequences, with 6.2% occurring only once. The sequencing sample was made of synovial fluid, either unsorted or a sorted T cell fraction (not recorded which). Source of these receptors: a male donor with ankylosing spondylitis. The CDR3 runs from the conserved cysteine through the conserved F or W. The D gene is left open where the match is weak. A row's size may be missing; if present it is once, few, many or a size class.

>many|TRBV20-1|TRBD2|TRBJ2-3
CSAREKAGVADTQYF
TGCAGTGCTAGAGAAAAGGCGGGAGTAGCAGATACGCAGTATTTT
>many|TRBV29-1|NA|TRBJ2-5
CSVKLTGKETQYF
TGCAGCGTGAAGTTGACAGGAAAAGAGACCCAGTACTTC
>NA|TRBV27|NA|TRBJ2-1
CASSLYRPPYNEQFF
TGTGCCAGCAGTTTATACCGTCCACCCTACAATGAGCAGTTCTTC
>many|TRBV20-1|NA|TRBJ1-1
CSARVRDLLNTEAFF
TGCAGTGCTAGAGTTAGGGACCTCTTGAACACTGAAGCTTTCTTT
>many|TRBV11-2|NA|TRBJ2-5
CASSLAGSETQYF
TGTGCCAGCAGCTTAGCAGGGTCGGAGACCCAGTACTTC
>NA|TRBV29-1|NA|TRBJ1-3
CSGTSSGNTIYF
TGCAGCGGGACGTCAAGCGGAAACACCATATATTTT
>many|TRBV5-1|NA|TRBJ2-7
CASSSGRTNEQYF
TGCGCCAGCAGCTCCGGCAGGACGAACGAGCAGTACTTC
>many|TRBV15|NA|TRBJ2-7
CATSRVGGEQYF
TGTGCCACCAGCAGAGTAGGAGGAGAGCAGTACTTC
>many|TRBV7-2|NA|TRBJ2-3
CASSSGNTQYF
TGTGCCAGCAGCTCGGGGAATACGCAGTATTTT
>many|TRBV12-3/TRBV12-4|NA|TRBJ2-1
CASGGRGAGRYNEQFF
TGTGCCAGCGGGGGCCGGGGGGCGGGACGCTACAATGAGCAGTTCTTC
>many|TRBV4-2|NA|TRBJ2-1
CASSQDGYNEQFF
TGTGCCAGCAGCCAGGACGGGTACAATGAGCAGTTCTTC
>few|TRBV11-2|NA|TRBJ1-4
CASSFGTANEKLFF
TGTGCCAGCAGCTTTGGGACTGCTAATGAAAAACTGTTTTTT
>many|TRBV29-1|TRBD2|TRBJ2-3
CSSISGTSTDTQYF
TGCAGCTCTATTAGCGGGACTAGCACAGATACGCAGTATTTT
>many|TRBV5-1|TRBD1|TRBJ2-5
CASRPTGEQETQYF
TGCGCCAGCAGGCCCACAGGGGAACAAGAGACCCAGTACTTC
>many|TRBV15|NA|TRBJ2-5
CATSRDIGPRETQYF
TGTGCCACCAGCAGAGATATCGGGCCCCGAGAGACCCAGTACTTC
>many|TRBV4-2|NA|TRBJ2-2
CASSQFRGPGELFF
TGTGCCAGCAGCCAATTCAGAGGGCCCGGGGAGCTGTTTTTT
>many|TRBV20-1|TRBD2|TRBJ2-5
CSAPPGLAGGGYQETQYF
TGCAGTGCTCCGCCGGGACTAGCGGGAGGGGGGTACCAAGAGACCCAGTACTTC
>many|TRBV4-3|NA|TRBJ2-3
CASSLRRTDTQYF
TGCGCCAGCAGCCTGAGGAGGACCGATACGCAGTATTTT
>few|TRBV13|NA|TRBJ2-4
CASSINRGGNIQYF
TGTGCCAGCAGCATCAACCGAGGGGGAAACATTCAGTACTTC
>many|TRBV11-2|TRBD1|TRBJ2-7
CASSHPGQVFTLGEQYF
TGTGCCAGCAGTCATCCGGGACAGGTCTTTACTTTGGGCGAGCAGTACTTC
>NA|TRBV19|NA|TRBJ1-5
CASKGLLGNQPQHF
TGTGCCAGTAAAGGGCTACTGGGCAATCAGCCCCAGCATTTT
>few|TRBV12-5|TRBD2|TRBJ2-1
CASGLGLAGVTEQFF
TGTGCTAGTGGTTTAGGACTAGCGGGAGTGACTGAGCAGTTCTTC
>NA|TRBV5-6|NA|TRBJ2-2
CATQWGARAGELFF
TGTGCCACCCAGTGGGGGGCGCGGGCCGGGGAGCTGTTTTTT
>few|TRBV28|NA|TRBJ1-4
CASSKGSREKLFF
TGTGCCAGCAGCAAGGGGAGTAGGGAAAAACTGTTTTTT
>NA|TRBV20-1|NA|TRBJ1-5
CSAGRGSNQPQHF
TGCAGTGCGGGCAGGGGTAGCAATCAGCCCCAGCATTTT
>few|TRBV28|NA|TRBJ2-5
CASSLKSLRGKTQYF
TGTGCCAGCAGTTTAAAGAGCTTACGGGGAAAGACCCAGTACTTC
>NA|TRBV5-1|NA|TRBJ2-3
CASSLIGFDTDTQYF
TGCGCCAGCAGCTTGATAGGGTTCGATACAGATACGCAGTATTTT
>many|TRBV5-1|TRBD2|TRBJ2-5
CASSPDRTSGRYQETQYF
TGCGCCAGCAGCCCGGACAGGACTAGCGGGAGGTACCAAGAGACCCAGTACTTC
>NA|TRBV19|NA|TRBJ1-5
CASSAGARQPQHF
TGTGCCAGTAGCGCAGGGGCTCGGCAGCCCCAGCATTTT
>many|TRBV10-3|NA|TRBJ1-5
CAISESGRSGNTRGHSNQPQHF
TGTGCCATCAGTGAGTCGGGGAGATCCGGGAACACGCGGGGTCATAGCAATCAGCCCCAGCATTTT
>NA|TRBV3-1|NA|TRBJ2-5
CASMKVDSTTQETQYF
TGTGCCAGTATGAAAGTGGACAGCACGACTCAAGAGACCCAGTACTTC
>few|TRBV7-3|NA|TRBJ1-6
CASSLTWENSPLHF
TGTGCCAGCAGCTTAACGTGGGAAAATTCACCCCTCCACTTT
>many|TRBV29-1|TRBD2|TRBJ2-1
CSLREGGFYNEQFF
TGCAGCCTCAGGGAGGGAGGGTTTTACAATGAGCAGTTCTTC
>many|TRBV10-3|NA|TRBJ2-1
CAIGQDEQFF
TGTGCCATCGGCCAGGATGAGCAGTTCTTC
>NA|TRBV2|NA|TRBJ2-7
CASSAYTYEQYF
TGTGCCAGCAGTGCATACACCTACGAGCAGTACTTC
>medium-sized|TRBV5-1|NA|TRBJ2-2
CASSPNPTDTLRTGELFF
TGCGCCAGCAGCCCTAACCCGACGGATACCCTTCGGACCGGGGAGCTGTTTTTT
>many|TRBV6-1|TRBD1|TRBJ1-2
CASSPTTGTGAFGYTF
TGTGCCAGCAGTCCAACTACCGGGACAGGGGCATTTGGCTACACCTTC
>many|TRBV20-1|TRBD1|TRBJ1-2
CSALPGQKNYGYTF
TGCAGTGCACTTCCGGGACAGAAAAACTATGGCTACACCTTC
>many|TRBV11-1|TRBD2|TRBJ2-1
CASSRSGSNEQFF
TGTGCCAGCAGCCGTAGCGGGAGCAATGAGCAGTTCTTC
>many|TRBV5-1|TRBD2|TRBJ2-3
CASSLLTGGTSSTDTQYF
TGCGCCAGCAGCTTGTTGACGGGAGGGACGTCTAGCACAGATACGCAGTATTTT
>many|TRBV20-1|NA|TRBJ2-5
CSATRLHGSEGTQYF
TGCAGTGCCACCAGACTACACGGGAGTGAGGGGACCCAGTACTTC
>many|TRBV29-1|NA|TRBJ1-5
CSAGGHSNQPQHF
TGCAGCGCCGGAGGACATAGCAATCAGCCCCAGCATTTT
>NA|TRBV18|TRBD1|TRBJ2-3
CASSQGQGTDTQYF
TGTGCCAGCTCACAAGGACAGGGAACAGATACGCAGTATTTT
>many|TRBV6-1|TRBD2|TRBJ2-5
CASSKLTSGYPGGTQYF
TGTGCCAGCAGTAAGCTCACTAGCGGTTATCCCGGTGGGACCCAGTACTTC
>many|TRBV6-1|TRBD2|TRBJ2-2
CASSPSSGRNTGELFF
TGTGCCAGCAGCCCCTCTAGCGGGAGAAACACCGGGGAGCTGTTTTTT
>many|TRBV5-6|NA|TRBJ2-1
CASSLGLRDGEQFF
TGTGCCAGCAGCTTGGGACTCAGGGACGGTGAGCAGTTCTTC
>many|TRBV6-6|NA|TRBJ2-2
CASRPYTGELFF
TGTGCCAGCAGACCTTACACCGGGGAGCTGTTTTTT
>NA|TRBV29-1|NA|TRBJ1-1
CSVVRNVNTEAFF
TGCAGCGTTGTAAGGAATGTGAACACTGAAGCTTTCTTT
>few|TRBV12-3/TRBV12-4|NA|TRBJ1-2
CASSFGFDGYTF
TGTGCCAGCAGTTTTGGATTCGATGGCTACACCTTC
>few|TRBV25-1|NA|TRBJ1-1
CASRVKGVGTEAFF
TGTGCCAGCAGGGTCAAGGGGGTAGGGACTGAAGCTTTCTTT
>many|TRBV6-5|NA|TRBJ2-5
CASSSIINRDFLYQETQYF
TGTGCCAGCAGTTCCATAATCAACAGGGACTTTCTGTACCAAGAGACCCAGTACTTC
>few|TRBV5-1|NA|TRBJ1-2
CASSPRPGPNYGYTF
TGCGCCAGCAGCCCGAGACCGGGGCCCAACTATGGCTACACCTTC
>few|TRBV5-8|NA|TRBJ1-4
CASSRSGAVNEKLFF
TGTGCCAGCAGCAGGTCGGGGGCGGTTAATGAAAAACTGTTTTTT